These 27 T cell receptor beta chains were all obtained from the same sample, sequenced in a study of blood T cell repertoires in COVID-19. Libraries were prepared by immunoSEQ multiplex PCR; TCRdb keeps only in-frame clonotypes and omits some of them. The sample consists of a few hundred thousand clones, roughly 85% of them appearing once. Sequences were obtained from PBMCs or T cells enriched from blood (not recorded which). The receptors come from a man aged 40-49 years who had recovered from COVID-19.

The chain combines TRBV5-1 with TRBJ1-2; D is possibly TRBD1 (6 bases). CDR3 length: 15 amino acids. Per germline, CDR1 SGHRS and CDR2 YFSETQ. Between the trimmed V and J ends, which lost 1 base and 8 bases, there was a span of 18 bases. The CDR3 DNA is TGCGCCAGCAGCTTGTCCGCAGGGGCGACCCTCGGCTACACCTTC. This sequence encodes CASSLSAGATLGYTF.

This clone was picked up a small number of times. This chain's CDR3 is CASSRSRNRPPYEQYF. CDR3 nucleotides: TGTGCCAGCAGTCGGTCCCGCAACAGGCCCCCCTACGAGCAGTACTTC. The chain links TRBV5-5 to TRBJ2-7; D possibly corresponds to TRBD1 (5 bases). CDR1 is SGHKS and CDR2 is YYEKEE in the germline V gene (reference sequence). The CDR3 contains 16 residues. The germline V and J ends were trimmed by 5 bases and 2 bases, with 20 bases remaining between them.

The genes are TRBV2 and TRBJ2-7, with 7 nucleotides matching TRBD2. J was trimmed by 1 base and V by 6 bases; bases with no gene match: 9. CDR3 length equals 15 residues. Germline V gene lookup returns CDR1 SNHLY and CDR2 FYNNEI. This CDR3 is CASRLSSGSSYEQYF. The CDR3 nucleotides are TGTGCCAGCAGGCTTTCTAGCGGCTCATCCTACGAGCAGTACTTC.

This clone showed up just a few times. The chain combines TRBV4-1 with TRBJ1-2, with a tentative D call TRBD1 (5 bases). The CDR3 loop spans 14 amino acids. Trimming took off 0 bases at V and 8 bases at J, with 13 bases between the two ends. Germline CDR1 reads MGHRA; CDR2 reads YSYEKL. CDR3: CASSQDRGSGGYTF. The CDR3 DNA is TGCGCCAGCAGCCAAGATCGGGGGTCCGGGGGCTACACCTTC.

This sequence joins TRBV27 and TRBJ2-3; 15 bases line up with TRBD2. In germline, CDR1 is MNHEY, CDR2 SMNVEV (reference sequence). This CDR3 spans 18 amino acids. With 3 bases clipped from V and 4 bases from J, the junction kept 8 bases outside the gene matches. CDR3 DNA: TGTGCCAGCAGTTTCGGGACTAGCGGGAGGATACAGGCAGATACGCAGTATTTT. Translation: CASSFGTSGRIQADTQYF.

The genes are TRBV3-1 (or the pseudogene TRBV3-2) and TRBJ2-5, with D perhaps TRBD1 (6 bases). Trimming removed 2 bases from V and 5 bases from J, with 12 bases in between. Germline V gene sequence: CDR1 LGHDT, CDR2 YNNKEL (reference sequence). The CDR3 spans 14 residues. CDR3 nucleotide sequence: TGTGCCAGCAGCCAATGGACAGTTTCCGAGACCCAGTACTTC. It encodes CASSQWTVSETQYF.

V and J are TRBV7-2 and TRBJ2-4, with a tentative D call TRBD1 (5 bases). The V gene lost 4 bases and the J gene lost 7 bases, with 8 bases spanning the gap. The length of the CDR3 is 12 residues. Germline V gives CDR1 SGHTA, CDR2 FQGNSA. The CDR3 DNA reads as TGTGCCAGCAGCTCCGCAGGGAACATTCAGTACTTC. This encodes CASSSAGNIQYF.

This clone was detected only a few times. The gene calls are TRBV28 and TRBJ2-2; 7 positions agree with TRBD2. The V and J ends lost 5 bases and 5 bases, in that order; junction bases with no gene match: 2. CDR3 length: 13 amino acids. Germline V lookup: CDR1 MDHEN, CDR2 SYDVKM. CDR3 DNA sequence: TGTGCCAGCAGTCGGACTAGTACCGGGGAGCTGTTTTTT. It codes for CASSRTSTGELFF.

V gene TRBV24-1 combines with J gene TRBJ1-1, with TRBD1 matching 9 bases. The CDR3 extends over 17 amino acids. Germline loops: CDR1 KGHDR, CDR2 SFDVKD. V lost 5 bases, J lost 4 bases, and 13 bases stayed unmatched. CDR3 sequence: CATSGLGQGSGRTEAFF. CDR3 DNA sequence: TGTGCCACCAGTGGACTGGGACAGGGAAGCGGTCGCACTGAAGCTTTCTTT.

The sample holds one count of this clone. This chain links TRBV11-3 with TRBJ2-7, with 8 nucleotides matching TRBD1. The CDR3 runs to 18 residues. Germline loops: CDR1 SGHNT, CDR2 YENEEA. J was trimmed by 4 bases and V by 5 bases; bases with no gene match: 19. In nucleotides, the CDR3 is TGTGCCAGCAGCCCAGCTAGTTCACAGGGGGTGATGGGTTACGAGCAGTACTTC. Translation: CASSPASSQGVMGYEQYF.

The chain is built from TRBV7-8 and TRBJ2-7; weak D call: TRBD2 (6 bases). The CDR3 totals 19 residues. Trimming removed 1 base from V and 2 bases from J, with 24 bases in between. CDR1 is SGHVS and CDR2 is FQNEAQ in the germline V gene. The CDR3 is CASSLVVRPLRDSPYEQYF. CDR3 sequence (DNA): TGTGCCAGCAGCTTAGTAGTGCGCCCCCTTCGGGACTCACCCTACGAGCAGTACTTC.

The sample holds one count of this clone. The CDR3 loop reads CASSGGADTEAFF. CDR3 bases: TGTGCCAGCTCAGGGGGCGCCGACACTGAAGCTTTCTTT. The V and J genes are TRBV9 and TRBJ1-1; TRBD1 agrees at 8 bases. This CDR3 is built from 13 residues. Per germline, CDR1 SGDLS and CDR2 YYNGEE. V lost 7 bases, J lost 3 bases, and 5 bases stayed unmatched.

J is TRBJ1-1 and V is TRBV23-1; no definite D call. TRBV23-1 is an open reading frame, and its role is uncertain. The CDR3 has 15 residues. Trimming left V 1 base short and J 0 bases short, with 9 bases between. CDR3 sequence (DNA): TGCGCCAGCAGTCAATTTCTGCAGGTGAACACTGAAGCTTTCTTT. This gives the protein CASSQFLQVNTEAFF.

Only a few counts were recorded for this clone. This chain joins TRBV30 and TRBJ1-6; 8 bases map to TRBD1. The CDR3 has 14 residues. Trimming at V came to 1 base and at J to 9 bases, leaving 5 bases not matched to a gene. The V gene's germline CDR1 is GTSNPN and CDR2 SVGIG (reference sequence). For the CDR3, the DNA is TGTGCCTGGAGTGCCGGGACAGGCTTTTCACCCCTCCACTTT. It specifies CAWSAGTGFSPLHF.

In DNA form, the CDR3 reads TGTGCCAGCCGCGGGAGTACAGAGACCCAGTACTTC. Protein sequence: CASRGSTETQYF. V gene TRBV25-1 combines with J gene TRBJ2-5; 7 bases line up with TRBD2. With 8 bases clipped from V and 4 bases from J, the junction kept 4 bases outside the gene matches. The length of the CDR3 is 12 residues. Per the germline V gene, CDR1 is MGHDK and CDR2 is SYGVNS.

This clone was seen a single time. The CDR3 sequence is CASSPPTGQSEAFF. CDR3 DNA: TGTGCCAGCAGTCCCCCGACAGGGCAATCTGAAGCTTTCTTT. The chain is built from TRBV28 and TRBJ1-1; TRBD1 aligns across 7 bases. The CDR3 totals 14 residues. CDR1 is MDHEN and CDR2 is SYDVKM in the germline V gene. Trimming at V came to 5 bases and at J to 6 bases, leaving 9 bases not matched to a gene.

The J gene is TRBJ2-7, the V gene TRBV10-3, with 8 bases fitting TRBD1. Trimming took 4 bases from V and 2 from J; bases not matched to a gene: 4. Germline CDR1 is ENHRY and CDR2 is SYGVKD. This CDR3 comprises 14 residues. CDR3 residues: CAISGSGGPYEQYF. In DNA, the CDR3 is TGTGCCATCAGTGGCTCAGGGGGCCCCTACGAGCAGTACTTC.

J is TRBJ2-1 and V is TRBV9; tentatively, D is TRBD2 (6 bases). The CDR3 extends over 13 amino acids. V was trimmed by 2 bases and J by 9 bases, leaving 12 bases between them. Germline loops: CDR1 SGDLS, CDR2 YYNGEE. The CDR3 protein is CASSVELAGEQFF. CDR3 DNA sequence: TGTGCCAGCAGCGTTGAACTAGCTGGTGAGCAGTTCTTC.

V is TRBV5-8 and J is TRBJ1-3; TRBD1 matches at 8 bases. The CDR3 is 16 amino acids. J gave up 3 bases and V 4 bases, and 9 bases lay outside the gene matches. Germline V gives CDR1 SGHTS, CDR2 YDEGEE. CDR3 region: CASSLTGQVFGNTIYF. The CDR3 region has the DNA TGTGCCAGCAGCCTTACGGGACAGGTCTTTGGAAACACCATATATTTT.

This chain joins TRBV3-1 (or the pseudogene TRBV3-2) and TRBJ2-1; the D is unclear. The CDR3 contains 12 residues. In germline, CDR1 is LGHDT, CDR2 YNNKEL (reference sequence). V lost 1 base and J lost 6, with 4 bases in between. CDR3 sequence (DNA): TGTGCCAGCAGCCAAGTTCGCAATGAGCAGTTCTTC. Amino acids: CASSQVRNEQFF.

This chain links TRBV7-3 with TRBJ2-2; 7 positions agree with TRBD2. Trimming took 4 bases from V and 5 from J; bases not matched to a gene: 16. From germline, CDR1 is SGHTA and CDR2 FQGTGA. There are 18 residues in the CDR3. CDR3 amino acids: CASSSLGEGGRSTGELFF. In DNA, the CDR3 is TGTGCCAGCAGCTCCCTAGGGGAAGGCGGGAGATCTACCGGGGAGCTGTTTTTT.

The rearrangement uses TRBV27 and TRBJ1-1, with 9 bases that match TRBD1. This CDR3 spans 16 amino acids. J lost 0 bases, V lost 6 bases, and 8 bases had no gene match. Per germline, CDR1 MNHEY and CDR2 SMNVEV (reference sequence). CDR3 nucleotides: TGTGCCAGCAGATACCGACAGGGGGGCATGAACACTGAAGCTTTCTTT. It codes for CASRYRQGGMNTEAFF.

This clone was seen only a few times. The J gene is TRBJ2-3, the V gene TRBV28; 9 bases align to TRBD1. Germline V CDR1 and CDR2: MDHEN, SYDVKM. Trimming removed 6 bases from V and 3 bases from J; junction bases left unmatched: 7. The CDR3 has 15 residues. The CDR3 region is CASRPGQGLTDTQYF. DNA for the CDR3: TGTGCCAGCAGGCCGGGACAGGGTTTAACAGATACGCAGTATTTT.

This clone was found a few times. V is TRBV3-1 (or the pseudogene TRBV3-2) and J is TRBJ2-7; 8 bases are a match to TRBD2. The V and J ends lost 2 bases and 9 bases, in that order; junction bases with no gene match: 6. The CDR3 contains 13 residues. Germline lookup yields CDR1 LGHDT and CDR2 YNNKEL (reference sequence). For the CDR3, the DNA is TGTGCCAGCAGCCAACCGGGGGGGCTGGGGCAGTACTTC. This sequence encodes CASSQPGGLGQYF.

The rearrangement joins TRBV13 to TRBJ2-1; 8 bases fit TRBD2. CDR1 and CDR2 from the germline V gene are PRHDT and FYEKMQ (reference sequence). There are 14 residues in the CDR3. Germline trimming cut 4 bases from V and 5 bases from J; bases unmatched to any gene: 4. The chain's CDR3 is CASSSTSEDNEQFF. DNA of the CDR3: TGTGCCAGCAGCTCGACTAGCGAGGACAATGAGCAGTTCTTC. The full variable domain, its missing parts supplied by reference TRBV13 and TRBJ2-1, is AAGVIQSPRHLIKEKRETATLKCYPIPRHDTVYWYQQGPGQDPQFLISFYEKMQSDKGSIPDRFSAQQFSDYHSELNMSSLELGDSALYFCASSSTSEDNEQFFGPGTRLTVL.

V is TRBV10-1 and J is TRBJ2-7; D possibly corresponds to TRBD1 (7 bases). The CDR3 spans 15 residues. The germline CDR1 and CDR2 sequences are WNHNN and SYGVQD (reference sequence). CDR3 region: CDLWAGGLGEHEQYF. The CDR3 region has the DNA TGCGACCTGTGGGCAGGGGGGTTGGGTGAGCACGAGCAGTACTTC.

V gene TRBV5-4 combines with J gene TRBJ2-2, with a possible D match to TRBD1 (6 bases). Trimming removed 4 bases from V and 2 bases from J, with 18 bases in between. The CDR3 totals 17 residues. Germline V gene lookup returns CDR1 SGHNT and CDR2 YYREEE (reference sequence). CDR3 protein: CASSPDSTLLNTGELFF. In DNA, the CDR3 is TGTGCCAGCAGCCCGGACAGCACACTACTTAACACCGGGGAGCTGTTTTTT.